These 13 T cell receptor beta chains share one sample of origin, sequenced in a study of cytomegalovirus exposure and HLA in healthy donors. The PCR had 60 Vbeta and 13 Jbeta primers. This table comes from immunoSEQ multiplex PCR, and its TCRdb copy is limited to in-frame clones, with some not included. Among roughly 150,000 clones, around a tenth were seen once, and the ten largest hold 1.5% to 2%. Sequences were obtained from PBMCs. The receptors derive from a male donor in good health and CMV-seronegative.

The V and J genes are TRBV7-9 and TRBJ2-7, with 7 bases that match TRBD2. The germline gives CDR1 SEHNR, CDR2 FQNEAQ (reference sequence). The CDR3 covers 15 residues. J lost 0 bases, V lost 5 bases, and 7 bases had no gene match. CDR3 DNA sequence: TGTGCCAGCAGCCCCCGGGGGGAAACCTCCTACGAGCAGTACTTC. Its translation is CASSPRGETSYEQYF.

The chain uses TRBV7-2 and TRBJ1-5; tentative D call: TRBD1 (5 bases). CDR3 size: 15 residues. V was cut by 4 bases and J by 6 bases, with 16 bases left in between. Germline lookup yields CDR1 SGHTA and CDR2 FQGNSA. CDR3 DNA sequence: TGTGCCAGCAGCTCCCGAGTGGCCAGGGTTCAGCCCCAGCATTTT. Translated, it gives CASSSRVARVQPQHF.

This chain's CDR3 is CASSRQGNNEQFF. The CDR3 bases are TGTGCCAGCAGTCGACAGGGCAACAATGAGCAGTTCTTC. The rearrangement joins TRBV28 to TRBJ2-1; 7 nucleotides align to TRBD1. Trimming cost V 5 bases and J 5 bases; bases outside gene matches: 3. Per germline, CDR1 MDHEN and CDR2 SYDVKM. The CDR3 sequence is 13 residues long. The full variable domain, completed using reference TRBV28 and TRBJ2-1, is DVKVTQSSRYLVKRTGEKVFLECVQDMDHENMFWYRQDPGLGLRLIYFSYDVKMKEKGDIPEGYSVSREKKERFSLILESASTNQTSMYLCASSRQGNNEQFFGPGTRLTVL.

This clone was seen more than once but under ten times. The rearrangement links TRBV4-3 to TRBJ2-3; TRBD2 agrees at 7 bases. In germline, CDR1 is LGHNA, CDR2 YSLEER. V lost 2 bases and J lost 0; bases outside the gene matches: 8. This CDR3 has 17 amino acids. CDR3 sequence (DNA): TGCGCCAGCAGCCAAATGCCCCTAGCGGTTAGCACAGATACGCAGTATTTT. Translating it yields CASSQMPLAVSTDTQYF.

This clone has a handful of counts. This chain connects TRBV28 to TRBJ2-3, with no clear D. The V end was cut by 3 bases, the J end by 0 bases, with 13 bases between. The V gene's germline CDR1 is MDHEN and CDR2 SYDVKM. CDR3 length equals 16 residues. The DNA for the CDR3 is TGTGCCAGCAGTTTTGGTGCAGGCCCTAGCACAGATACGCAGTATTTT. Translating gives CASSFGAGPSTDTQYF.

This clone was seen only a few times. The V gene is TRBV7-2, the J gene TRBJ1-2; 7 nucleotides line up with TRBD1. There are 14 residues in the CDR3. J lost 3 bases, V lost 6 bases, and 7 bases had no gene match. Germline CDR1 reads SGHTA; CDR2 reads FQGNSA. Written as DNA, the CDR3 is TGTGCCAGCAGAGTAGGGGGCGCCGACTATGGCTACACCTTC. Its protein product is CASRVGGADYGYTF.

This clone was recorded a few times. V usage is TRBV27 and J usage is TRBJ2-5; 11 positions agree with TRBD2. The germline V gene has CDR1 MNHEY and CDR2 SMNVEV (reference sequence). This CDR3 region has 18 residues. V trimming: 5 bases; J trimming: 2 bases; junction bases outside the gene matches: 13. CDR3 loop: CASSPYSPSGGNQETQYF. Here the CDR3 DNA reads TGTGCCAGCAGTCCCTATTCGCCTAGCGGGGGGAATCAAGAGACCCAGTACTTC.

This clone was seen a few times. This chain joins TRBV11-2 and TRBJ1-1, with a tentative D call TRBD1 (6 bases). Germline V gene data show CDR1 as SGHAT and CDR2 as FQNNGV. Trimming took 3 bases from V and 1 from J, leaving 15 bases between them. The CDR3 has 16 residues. The CDR3 nucleotides are TGTGCCAGCAGCTTGTCAATGGCAGGGGCGAACACTGAAGCTTTCTTT. This translates into CASSLSMAGANTEAFF.

This clone appeared a few times. Other nucleotide sequences from this sample produce the same CDR3. The chain links TRBV5-1 to TRBJ2-5, with 7 bases aligning to TRBD1. CDR3 length: 13 residues. V was pared by 4 bases and J by 1 base, with 1 base of the junction left unmatched. Germline V gene data show CDR1 as SGHRS and CDR2 as YFSETQ. In DNA form, the CDR3 reads TGCGCCAGCAGCCGGGACAGCCAAGAGACCCAGTACTTC. Its translation: CASSRDSQETQYF.

This sequence joins TRBV2 and TRBJ2-1; 8 bases are shared with TRBD2. The germline V gene has CDR1 SNHLY and CDR2 FYNNEI. This CDR3 region has 14 residues. Trimming cost V 5 bases and J 8 bases; bases outside gene matches: 8. The DNA of the CDR3 is TGTGCCAGCAGTCTCGGGACTAGTATCGATGAGCAGTTCTTC. This sequence encodes CASSLGTSIDEQFF. The full variable domain, its missing parts supplied by reference TRBV2 and TRBJ2-1, is EPEVTQTPSHQVTQMGQEVILRCVPISNHLYFYWYRQILGQKVEFLVSFYNNEISEKSEIFDDQFSVERPDGSNFTLKIRSTKLEDSAMYFCASSLGTSIDEQFFGPGTRLTVL.

The CDR3 reads CSVEKAGKEYYEQYF. The CDR3 nucleotides are TGCAGCGTTGAAAAGGCCGGGAAAGAGTACTACGAGCAGTACTTC. The chain is built from TRBV29-1 and TRBJ2-7; D is possibly TRBD2 (5 bases). The CDR3 runs 15 residues. Germline V lookup: CDR1 SQVTM, CDR2 ANQGSEA. V dropped 2 bases and J dropped 3 bases, with 17 bases sitting between them.

This clone was seen a few times. The rearrangement links TRBV25-1 to TRBJ2-7, with D tentatively TRBD1 (5 bases). Germline CDR1 is MGHDK and CDR2 is SYGVNS. The CDR3 extends over 11 amino acids. V lost 6 bases to trimming and J lost 3 bases, with 6 bases between them. The CDR3 DNA is TGTGCCAGCAGCGACAGCTACGAGCAGTACTTC. This gives the protein CASSDSYEQYF.

The chain recombines TRBV10-3 with TRBJ1-2; a possible D gene is TRBD1 (5 bases). V was trimmed by 10 bases and J by 6 bases, leaving 12 bases between them. The CDR3 spans 11 residues. CDR1 and CDR2 (germline): ENHRY, SYGVKD. The CDR3, as DNA: TGTGCCAGGCGGGGCGGTGATGGCTACACCTTC. This gives the protein CARRGGDGYTF.